These 15 T cell receptor beta chains were sequenced from one sample in a study of cytomegalovirus exposure and HLA in healthy donors. This PCR relied on a set of 60 Vbeta primers and 13 Jbeta primers. The table came from immunoSEQ multiplex PCR; TCRdb's copy has only in-frame clones and leaves some out. The sample includes some 140,000 clones. Input material: PBMCs. Receptors were obtained from a middle-aged woman in good health and CMV-seronegative.

The chain has TRBV5-1 and TRBJ2-2; 9 positions match TRBD1. CDR1 and CDR2 (germline): SGHRS, YFSETQ. The junction had 9 bases not matched to a gene; V was cut back by 4 bases and J by 5 bases. This CDR3 contains 16 residues. The DNA for the CDR3 is TGCGCCAGCAGCCGGGACAGGGCTGTCGGGACCGGGGAGCTGTTTTTT. Its protein product is CASSRDRAVGTGELFF.

The V and J genes are TRBV7-2 and TRBJ2-1; 8 bases line up with TRBD1. Germline CDR1 reads SGHTA; CDR2 reads FQGNSA. The CDR3 loop spans 17 amino acids. J lost 6 bases, V lost 5 bases, and 15 bases had no gene match. The DNA of the CDR3 is TGTGCCAGCAGCCCGTCAGCCCAGGCCGGACAGGGCAATGAGCAGTTCTTC. Translation: CASSPSAQAGQGNEQFF.

The gene calls are TRBV7-9 and TRBJ2-1; D remains ambiguous. Germline CDR1 SEHNR, CDR2 FQNEAQ (reference sequence). V dropped 2 bases and J dropped 8 bases, with 7 bases sitting between them. The CDR3 loop spans 12 amino acids. DNA for the CDR3: TGTGCCAGCAGCTTACAAAGCCATGAGCAGTTCTTC. Encoded protein: CASSLQSHEQFF.

The chain uses TRBV25-1 and TRBJ1-1, with 9 bases lining up with TRBD1. Germline CDR1 is MGHDK and CDR2 is SYGVNS. V dropped 0 bases and J dropped 1; count of bases not matched to a gene: 3. This CDR3 is built from 16 residues. CDR3 amino acids: CASSEYGTGSNTEAFF. In DNA form, the CDR3 reads TGTGCCAGCAGTGAATATGGGACAGGGTCGAACACTGAAGCTTTCTTT.

The genes are TRBV25-1 and TRBJ2-5, with TRBD1 matching over 9 bases. CDR3 size: 15 residues. Germline CDR1 reads MGHDK; CDR2 reads SYGVNS. V lost 4 bases, J lost 11 bases, and 14 bases stayed unmatched. The CDR3 loop reads CASSVTGTGSWEQYF. The CDR3 DNA reads TGTGCCAGCAGTGTTACCGGGACAGGGAGTTGGGAGCAGTACTTC.

This chain connects TRBV19 to TRBJ1-1; 8 bases map to TRBD1. V lost 4 bases to trimming and J lost 3 bases; unmatched junction nucleotides: 4. This CDR3 has 14 residues. CDR1 and CDR2 from the germline V gene are LNHDA and SQIVND (reference sequence). The chain's CDR3 is CASSTGTGYTEAFF. DNA of the CDR3: TGTGCCAGTAGTACCGGGACAGGATACACTGAAGCTTTCTTT. Full variable domain (rest looked up from reference TRBV19 and TRBJ1-1): DGGITQSPKYLFRKEGQNVTLSCEQNLNHDAMYWYRQDPGQGLRLIYYSQIVNDFQKGDIAEGYSVSREKKESFPLTVTSAQKNPTAFYLCASSTGTGYTEAFFGQGTRLTVV.

The chain joins TRBV19 to TRBJ1-1; 9 positions agree with TRBD1. Germline CDR1 and CDR2: LNHDA and SQIVND (reference sequence). The CDR3 sequence is 16 residues long. The trim removed 0 bases at V and 5 bases at J, leaving 7 bases unmatched. The CDR3 is CASSIDRTGGRTEAFF. The CDR3 DNA follows: TGTGCCAGTAGTATAGATCGTACAGGGGGCAGGACTGAAGCTTTCTTT.

J is TRBJ2-5 and V is TRBV28; 7 bases fit TRBD1. Germline trimming cut 2 bases from V and 5 bases from J; bases unmatched to any gene: 5. The germline V gene encodes CDR1 MDHEN and CDR2 SYDVKM. The CDR3 is 14 amino acids. The CDR3 loop is CASSLQGGGETQYF. CDR3 DNA sequence: TGTGCCAGCAGTTTACAAGGGGGCGGTGAGACCCAGTACTTC.

This chain uses TRBV28 with TRBJ2-1; 8 bases fit TRBD2. J gave up 3 bases and V 4 bases, and 8 bases lay outside the gene matches. Germline lookup yields CDR1 MDHEN and CDR2 SYDVKM. The CDR3 runs 16 residues. The CDR3 nucleotides are TGTGCCAGCAGTTCCAGTAGCGGGACCCTCTACAATGAGCAGTTCTTC. Its translation: CASSSSSGTLYNEQFF.

The genes are TRBV25-1 and TRBJ2-5; TRBD1 agrees at 9 bases. The germline V gene encodes CDR1 MGHDK and CDR2 SYGVNS. CDR3 length equals 17 residues. Losses at the gene ends were 3 bases for V and 4 bases for J; bases not matched to a gene: 12. The CDR3 DNA reads TGTGCCAGCAGTGATCTGGCGTGGACAGGGGTAGGAGAGACCCAGTACTTC. Amino acids: CASSDLAWTGVGETQYF.

The chain links TRBV6-9 to TRBJ2-7; 10 bases fit TRBD2. This CDR3 is 18 amino acids long. V shed 6 bases and J 0 bases; nucleotides not matched to a gene: 14. Germline CDR1 MNHGY, CDR2 SVAAGI. The CDR3 DNA sequence: TGTGCCAGCAGGGGGAGACTAGCGGGTTTATCAAGCTCCTACGAGCAGTACTTC. It translates to CASRGRLAGLSSSYEQYF.

The chain uses TRBV7-2 and TRBJ2-1, with 9 bases fitting TRBD2. The germline gives CDR1 SGHTA, CDR2 FQGNSA. This CDR3 comprises 19 residues. The V and J ends lost 5 bases and 4 bases, in that order; junction bases with no gene match: 18. The CDR3 DNA reads as TGTGCCAGCAGCCCCAGGGCCGTACTAGCGGGCCCTTCTTACAATGAGCAGTTCTTC. It encodes CASSPRAVLAGPSYNEQFF. Using reference TRBV7-2 and TRBJ2-1 for the parts outside the CDR3, the full variable domain is GAGVSQSPSNKVTEKGKDVELRCDPISGHTALYWYRQSLGQGLEFLIYFQGNSAPDKSGLPSDRFSAERTGGSVSTLTIQRTQQEDSAVYLCASSPRAVLAGPSYNEQFFGPGTRLTVL.

This sequence joins TRBV5-4 and TRBJ1-3; the D gene is possibly TRBD1 (6 bases). CDR3 length: 15 residues. The germline V gene encodes CDR1 SGHNT and CDR2 YYREEE (reference sequence). V was shortened by 4 bases and J by 2 bases, with 13 bases between the two germline ends. Here the CDR3 DNA reads TGTGCCAGCAGCAGGGGGGGCGCGGCTGGAAACACCATATATTTT. Amino acids: CASSRGGAAGNTIYF.

The chain carries TRBV9 and TRBJ1-2; 7 bases are a match to TRBD1. Looked up from germline, CDR1 is SGDLS and CDR2 is YYNGEE. This CDR3 is built from 15 residues. V was pared by 0 bases and J by 7 bases, with 9 bases of the junction left unmatched. The CDR3 sequence: CASSVEGYRGGGYTF. CDR3 nucleotides: TGTGCCAGCAGCGTAGAGGGGTACAGGGGAGGTGGCTACACCTTC.

The genes are TRBV4-2 and TRBJ2-1; 9 bases map to TRBD2. The CDR3 runs 14 residues. The germline V gene encodes CDR1 LGHNA and CDR2 YNFKEQ. Unmatched junction bases numbered 6, after V lost 4 bases and J lost 8 bases. In DNA form, the CDR3 reads TGTGCCAGCAGCCCTCAGCGGGGGGCGCATGAGCAGTTCTTC. It translates to CASSPQRGAHEQFF.